One and the same sample provided the 6 T cell receptor beta chains below, sequenced in a study of molecular identifiers for immune sequencing clone quantification. TCRdb re-analysed the PCR reads in MiXCR, keeping a single row per CDR3 protein. The table has about half a million distinct CDR3 sequences, around 25% seen once. The sequencing input was naive CD8+ T cells from blood, with Jurkat cell RNA spiked in. The subset here: FACS-sorted CD8+CD4-CCR7+CD45RA+ naive T cells. All receptors come from a human donor in good health. Some libraries in this study had Jurkat cell RNA spiked in.

The chain has TRBV28 and TRBJ2-7; the match to TRBD2 covers 9 bases. Germline lookup yields CDR1 MDHEN and CDR2 SYDVKM. The CDR3 contains 15 residues. Trimming took 2 bases from V and 4 from J; bases not matched to a gene: 6. This CDR3 reads CASSLGSSGSYEQYF. The CDR3 region has the DNA TGTGCCAGCAGTTTAGGAAGTAGCGGGAGTTACGAGCAGTACTTC.

The V gene is TRBV27, the J gene TRBJ1-2; D is undetermined. Germline V gene lookup returns CDR1 MNHEY and CDR2 SMNVEV (reference sequence). The CDR3 is 14 residues long. The V end was cut by 5 bases, the J end by 0 bases, with 10 bases between. CDR3 in amino acids: CASSVHPANYGYTF. For the CDR3, the DNA is TGTGCCAGCAGTGTGCACCCAGCTAACTATGGCTACACCTTC.

As for this clonotype: A much larger clone differs by one base, so this may be a read error. The chain is built from TRBV2 and TRBJ1-3; D is ambiguous. Germline lookup yields CDR1 SNHLY and CDR2 FYNNEI. The CDR3 consists of 13 residues. CDR3 sequence reads: CAGSEWNLTPIYF. CDR3 bases: TGTGCCGGCAGTGAATGGAACCTGACCCCCATATATTTT.

The chain has TRBV4-2 and TRBJ1-1; D is unresolved. The CDR3 is 15 amino acids. CDR1 is LGHNA, CDR2 YNFKEQ, per germline. V was shortened by 3 bases and J by 5 bases, with 16 bases between the two germline ends. CDR3 region: CASSHTRAVATEAFF. CDR3 bases: TGTGCCAGCAGCCATACAAGGGCGGTTGCTACTGAAGCTTTCTTT.

The rearrangement joins TRBV4-3 to TRBJ1-4, with 7 bases lining up with TRBD1. Looked up from germline, CDR1 is LGHNA and CDR2 is YSLEER. This CDR3 spans 16 amino acids. Trimming took 1 base from V and 4 from J; bases not matched to a gene: 6. The CDR3 coding sequence is TGCGCCAGCAGCCAAGGAATGGGACAGAATAATGAAAAACTGTTTTTT. As protein: CASSQGMGQNNEKLFF.

This chain joins TRBV5-1 and TRBJ2-1, with TRBD2 matching over 8 bases. The V gene's germline CDR1 is SGHRS and CDR2 YFSETQ. Trimming took 5 bases from V and 6 from J; bases not matched to a gene: 4. CDR3 length: 13 residues. CDR3 amino acids: CASSTSGINEQFF. In DNA, the CDR3 is TGCGCCAGCAGTACTAGCGGAATCAATGAGCAGTTCTTC.